The 2 T cell receptor beta chains below come from one sample, sequenced in a study of T-cell memory formation after mild COVID-19 (dated by TCRdb to the early 2020s). The library was produced with 5' RACE. This sample was sequenced with an Illumina NovaSeq 6000. The raw public reads went through TCRdb reprocessing: fastp at Q25, MiXCR clone calling, in-frame beta chains kept. Rows with one shared CDR3 protein collapse into an entry with the most common genes and DNA. Within this sample are hundreds of thousands of distinct CDR3 sequences, with more than 15% of them counted one time only. Jointly, the top ten make up around 13% of the sample. The sequencing sample was made of PBMCs or a T cell subset sorted from them (not recorded which). These receptors were collected from an adult woman who had mild COVID-19 (a few samples of this study predate the infection). The sample titles of this study are shuffled in the database, so cell type and time point are left out; the donor was told from shared clones.

V is TRBV2 and J is TRBJ1-2; D remains ambiguous. From germline, CDR1 is SNHLY and CDR2 FYNNEI. The V gene lost 1 base and the J gene lost 5 bases, with 8 bases spanning the gap. The CDR3 spans 13 residues. The CDR3 protein is CASSEDRGYGYTF. In DNA form, the CDR3 reads TGTGCCAGCAGTGAAGACCGAGGTTATGGCTACACCTTC.

The J gene is TRBJ2-1, the V gene TRBV19; D is tentatively TRBD1 or TRBD2 (6 bases each). The V end lost 8 bases, the J end lost 4 bases, and 18 bases lay between the germline ends. CDR1 is LNHDA and CDR2 is SQIVND in the germline V gene (reference sequence). This CDR3 has 15 amino acids. The CDR3 sequence: CASSILWGAYNEQFF. The CDR3 DNA reads as TGTGCCAGTTCCATTTTGTGGGGGGCATACAATGAGCAGTTCTTC.